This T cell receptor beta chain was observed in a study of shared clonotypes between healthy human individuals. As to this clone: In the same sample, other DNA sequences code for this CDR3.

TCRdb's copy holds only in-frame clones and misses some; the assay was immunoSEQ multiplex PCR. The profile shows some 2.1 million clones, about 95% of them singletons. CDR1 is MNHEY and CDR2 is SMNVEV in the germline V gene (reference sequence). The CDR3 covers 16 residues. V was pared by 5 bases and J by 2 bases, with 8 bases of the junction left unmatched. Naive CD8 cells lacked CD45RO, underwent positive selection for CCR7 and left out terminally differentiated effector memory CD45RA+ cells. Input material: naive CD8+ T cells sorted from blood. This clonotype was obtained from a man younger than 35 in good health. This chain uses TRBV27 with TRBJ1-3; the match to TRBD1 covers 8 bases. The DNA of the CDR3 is TGTGCCAGCAGTCCCTCACAGGGGGAGACTGGAAACACCATATATTTT. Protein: CASSPSQGETGNTIYF.